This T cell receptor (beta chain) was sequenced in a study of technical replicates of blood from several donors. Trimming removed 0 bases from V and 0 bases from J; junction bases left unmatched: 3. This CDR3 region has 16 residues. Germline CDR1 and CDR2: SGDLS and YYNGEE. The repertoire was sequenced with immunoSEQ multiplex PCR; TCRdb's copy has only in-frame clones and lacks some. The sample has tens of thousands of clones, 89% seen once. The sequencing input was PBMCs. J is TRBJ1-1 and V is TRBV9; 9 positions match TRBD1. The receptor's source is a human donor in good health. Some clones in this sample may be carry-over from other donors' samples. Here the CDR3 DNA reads TGTGCCAGCAGCGTAGGACAGGGGGTCATGAACACTGAAGCTTTCTTT. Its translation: CASSVGQGVMNTEAFF.